The text below deals with one T cell receptor (beta chain). What antigen it recognizes has not been identified. Nothing much larger sits one base from this clone, and base qualities are not available. The CDR3 spans 11 residues, from the cysteine through the phenylalanine. Just the 33-base CDR3 DNA is kept, in frame starting at base 1. Trimming removed 1 base from V and 12 bases from J, leaving 7 bases between the germline ends. The germline V gene (reference sequence) provides CDR1 LGHDT and CDR2 YNNKEL. The data were taken from a study of T cell responses to AZD1222 COVID-19 vaccine (dated by TCRdb to the early 2020s). Context from the whole study: Because spike-specific TCR depth and breadth did not differ between the two schedules, AZD1222 recipients who got a second dose at roughly 4 weeks were pooled with those who got a second dose at roughly 12 weeks. TCR sequencing covered fewer than 250 trial participants: some 210 given two doses of AZD1222 and about 26 given two doses of MenACWY control vaccine. Enrollment into the trials was organized by age into subgroups of 18-55, 56-69 and 70-plus years, and those subgroups contained roughly 150, 30 and 60 TCR-sequenced participants, respectively. Summary of the overall study and its limitations: Participants were mostly white British, with more females than males. The authors suggested clonal diversity may have been underestimated. Spike-specific TCR breadth and depth rose significantly after two AZD1222 doses compared with day 0 and with MenACWY recipients. The 56-69-year group was small, and its depth increase did not reach significance, likely because of low power. Conclusions about previously exposed vaccinees are limited, since just five to seven AZD1222 recipients were seropositive for SARS-CoV-2 at baseline. No day 14 peak-response samples were available, so repertoires were characterized only after the peak T cell response. Epitopes outside the regions mutated in the B.1.351 and B.1.1.7 variants were reportedly recognized by nearly half of the unique spike-specific TCRs. CD4 TCRs associated with the vaccine covered the entire spike protein, and the dominant responses were in regions 160-218 and 743-854.

This sample's time point label indicates: baseline before first vaccination. Vaccinee samples came from UK trials COV001 and COV002, including a single-blind randomized controlled phase 2/3 trial of AZD1222 (ChAdOx1 nCoV-19) in healthy adults. Trial participant PBMC samples were collected at day 0 and day 28 after the second dose for TCRbeta chain sequencing. The CDR3 regions of human TCRbeta chains were analyzed by immunosequencing. In the source study's methods: TCRs in the repertoires were compared against a reference library of SARS-CoV-2-specific TCRs that had been generated with the MIRA antigen-specificity platform. Breadth was defined as the fraction of unique TCRs that were SARS-CoV-2-associated. Depth was defined as the fraction of total T cells that were SARS-CoV-2-associated. Using the MIRA data, every spike-specific TCR was mapped to the spike region that the TCR reacted to and assigned to either a CD4 or a CD8 class. Log10-transformed breadth and depth values were compared by one-way ANOVA with Sidak's multiple comparisons tests. Drawn from immuneACCESS, this table holds only the in-frame rearrangements with V and J called that TCRdb kept. Clones are partly lost; checked studies trace under half to an unresolved V gene and leave the rest unexplained. V, J and clone size reflect that table, while D and trimming were determined from the DNA. Counted in this sample were over 95,000 clones; about 87% of them appeared once. The ten top clones hold around 12% of the sample.

This chain is built from TRBV3-1 (or the pseudogene TRBV3-2) and TRBJ2-1; the D gene remains uncertain. This material consisted of peripheral blood, taken on day 0 of AZD1222 vaccination. This TCR was recovered from an adult in good health. CDR3 reads: CASSQAGRQFF. The DNA sequence is TGTGCCAGCAGCCAAGCAGGTAGGCAGTTCTTC.